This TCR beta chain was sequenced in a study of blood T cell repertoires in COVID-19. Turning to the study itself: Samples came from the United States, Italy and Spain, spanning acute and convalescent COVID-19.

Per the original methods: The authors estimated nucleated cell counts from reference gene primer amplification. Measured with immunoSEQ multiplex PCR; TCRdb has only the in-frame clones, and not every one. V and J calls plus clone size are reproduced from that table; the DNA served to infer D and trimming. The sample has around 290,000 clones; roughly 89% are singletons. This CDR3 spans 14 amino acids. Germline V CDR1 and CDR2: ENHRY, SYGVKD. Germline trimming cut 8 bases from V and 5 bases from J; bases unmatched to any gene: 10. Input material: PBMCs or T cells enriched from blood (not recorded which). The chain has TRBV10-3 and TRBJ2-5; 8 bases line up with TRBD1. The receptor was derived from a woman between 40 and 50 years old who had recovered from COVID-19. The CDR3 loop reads CAISPTGGRETQYF. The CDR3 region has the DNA TGTGCCATCTCACCTACAGGGGGTCGGGAGACCCAGTACTTC.